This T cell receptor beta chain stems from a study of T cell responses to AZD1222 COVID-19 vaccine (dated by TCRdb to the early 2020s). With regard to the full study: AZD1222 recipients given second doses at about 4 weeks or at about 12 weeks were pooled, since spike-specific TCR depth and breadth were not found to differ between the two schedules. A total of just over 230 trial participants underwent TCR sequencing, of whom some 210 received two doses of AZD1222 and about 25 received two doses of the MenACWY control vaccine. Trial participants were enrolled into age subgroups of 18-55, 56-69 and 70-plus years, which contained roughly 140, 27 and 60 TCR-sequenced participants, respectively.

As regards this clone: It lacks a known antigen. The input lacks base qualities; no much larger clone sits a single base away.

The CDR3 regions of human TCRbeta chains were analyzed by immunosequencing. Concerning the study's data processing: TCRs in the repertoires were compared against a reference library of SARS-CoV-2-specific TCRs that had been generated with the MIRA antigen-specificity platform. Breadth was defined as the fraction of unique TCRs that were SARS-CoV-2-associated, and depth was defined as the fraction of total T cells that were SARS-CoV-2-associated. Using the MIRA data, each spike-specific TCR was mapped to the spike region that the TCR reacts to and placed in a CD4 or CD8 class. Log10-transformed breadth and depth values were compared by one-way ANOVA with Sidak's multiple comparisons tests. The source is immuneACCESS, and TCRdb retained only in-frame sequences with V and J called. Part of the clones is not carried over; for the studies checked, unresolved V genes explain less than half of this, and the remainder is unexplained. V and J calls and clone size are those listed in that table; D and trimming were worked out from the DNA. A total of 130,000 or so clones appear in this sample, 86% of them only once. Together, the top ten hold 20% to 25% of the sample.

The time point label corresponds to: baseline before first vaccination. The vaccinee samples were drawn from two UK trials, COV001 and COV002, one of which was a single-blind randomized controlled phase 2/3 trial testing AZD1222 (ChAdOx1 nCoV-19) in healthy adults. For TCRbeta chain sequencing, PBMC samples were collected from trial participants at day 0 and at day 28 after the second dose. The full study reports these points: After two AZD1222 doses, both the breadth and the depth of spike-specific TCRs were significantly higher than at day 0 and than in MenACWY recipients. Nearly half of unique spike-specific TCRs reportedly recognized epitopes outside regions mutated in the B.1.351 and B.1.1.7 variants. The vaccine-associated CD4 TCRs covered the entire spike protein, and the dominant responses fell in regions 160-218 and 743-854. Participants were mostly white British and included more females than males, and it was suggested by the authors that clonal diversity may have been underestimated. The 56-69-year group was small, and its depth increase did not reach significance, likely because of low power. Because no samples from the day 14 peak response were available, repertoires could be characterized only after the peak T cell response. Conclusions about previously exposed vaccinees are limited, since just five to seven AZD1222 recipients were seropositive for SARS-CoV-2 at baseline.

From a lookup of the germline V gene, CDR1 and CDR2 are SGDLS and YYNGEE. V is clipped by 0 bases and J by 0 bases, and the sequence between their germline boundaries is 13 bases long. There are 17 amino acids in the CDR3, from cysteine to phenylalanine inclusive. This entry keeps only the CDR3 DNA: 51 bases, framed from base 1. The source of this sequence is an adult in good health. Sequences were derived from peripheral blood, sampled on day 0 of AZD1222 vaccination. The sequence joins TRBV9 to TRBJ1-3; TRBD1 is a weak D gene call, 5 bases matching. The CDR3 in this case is CASSVGAGRGSGNTIYF. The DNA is TGTGCCAGCAGCGTAGGGGCGGGACGCGGCTCTGGAAACACCATATATTTT.